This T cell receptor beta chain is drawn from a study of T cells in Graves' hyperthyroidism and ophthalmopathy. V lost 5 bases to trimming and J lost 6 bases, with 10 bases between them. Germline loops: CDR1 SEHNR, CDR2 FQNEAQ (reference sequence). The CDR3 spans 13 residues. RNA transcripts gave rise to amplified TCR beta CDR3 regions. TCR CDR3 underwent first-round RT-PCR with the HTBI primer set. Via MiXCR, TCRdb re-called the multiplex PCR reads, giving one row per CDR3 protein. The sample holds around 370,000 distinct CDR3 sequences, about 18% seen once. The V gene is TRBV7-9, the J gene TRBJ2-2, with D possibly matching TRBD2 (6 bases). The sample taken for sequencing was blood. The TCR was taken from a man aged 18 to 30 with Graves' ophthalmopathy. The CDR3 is CASSLGLPGELFF. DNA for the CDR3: TGTGCCAGCAGCCTGGGACTCCCCGGGGAGCTGTTTTTT.